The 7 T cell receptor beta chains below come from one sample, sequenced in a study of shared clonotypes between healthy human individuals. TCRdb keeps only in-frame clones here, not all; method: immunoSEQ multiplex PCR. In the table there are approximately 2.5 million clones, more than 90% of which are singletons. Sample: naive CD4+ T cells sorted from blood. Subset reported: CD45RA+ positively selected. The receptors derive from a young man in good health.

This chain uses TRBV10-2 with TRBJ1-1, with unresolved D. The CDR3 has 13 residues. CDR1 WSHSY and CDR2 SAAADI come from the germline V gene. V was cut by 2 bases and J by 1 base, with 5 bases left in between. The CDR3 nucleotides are TGCGCCAGCAGTGAGATGGGGAACACTGAAGCTTTCTTT. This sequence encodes CASSEMGNTEAFF.

In DNA, the CDR3 is TGCGCCAGCAGTACTGGCAGGGGCGCTTCCTACAATGAGCAGTTCTTC. Translating gives CASSTGRGASYNEQFF. This chain joins TRBV5-1 and TRBJ2-1, with D possibly TRBD1 on 6 matching bases. V was clipped by 5 bases and J by 1 base, with 16 bases between them. Germline V gives CDR1 SGHRS, CDR2 YFSETQ. This CDR3 contains 16 residues.

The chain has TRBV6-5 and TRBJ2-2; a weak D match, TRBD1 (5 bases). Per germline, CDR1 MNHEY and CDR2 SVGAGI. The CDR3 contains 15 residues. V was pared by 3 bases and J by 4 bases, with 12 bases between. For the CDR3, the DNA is TGTGCCAGCAGTTATCGCAGGGTCGTCACCGGGGAGCTGTTTTTT. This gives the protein CASSYRRVVTGELFF.

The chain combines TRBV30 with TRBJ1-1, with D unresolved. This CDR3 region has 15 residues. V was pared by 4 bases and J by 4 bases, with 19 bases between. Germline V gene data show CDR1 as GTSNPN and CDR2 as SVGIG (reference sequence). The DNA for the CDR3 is TGTGCCTGGAAGGCGACCGACAAAACCCTCACTGAAGCTTTCTTT. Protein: CAWKATDKTLTEAFF.

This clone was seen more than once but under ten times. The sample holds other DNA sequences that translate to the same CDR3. The CDR3 coding sequence is TGTGCCAGCAGCCTGACCGAAAACACTGAAGCTTTCTTT. Translated, it gives CASSLTENTEAFF. The V call is TRBV7-9, the J call TRBJ1-1; D unclear. This CDR3 comprises 13 residues. In germline, CDR1 is SEHNR, CDR2 FQNEAQ (reference sequence). V lost 5 bases to trimming and J lost 2 bases, with 9 bases between them.

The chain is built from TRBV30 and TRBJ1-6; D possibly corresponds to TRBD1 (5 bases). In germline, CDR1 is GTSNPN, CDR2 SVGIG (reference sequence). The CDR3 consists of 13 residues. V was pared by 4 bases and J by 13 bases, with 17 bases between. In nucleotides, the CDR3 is TGTGCCTGGATGAGGGGATCCCTTTCGCCCCTCCACTTT. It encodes CAWMRGSLSPLHF.

CDR3 coding DNA: TGTGCCAGCAGTTACTTCGGTCGGAGTGGCTACACCTTC. This encodes CASSYFGRSGYTF. The V gene is TRBV6-5, the J gene TRBJ1-2; D unclear. CDR1 is MNHEY and CDR2 is SVGAGI in the germline V gene. The CDR3 has 13 amino acids. The germline V and J ends were trimmed by 1 base and 7 bases, with 10 bases remaining between them.